This T cell receptor beta chain was recovered during a study of CD8 T cells in ankylosing spondylitis. Study-level findings and limits: Before this, some motif variants had been reported in reactive arthritis synovial fluid and blood. Clones that were linked to disease were CD8+ and were relatively rare in peripheral blood. Within matched ankylosing spondylitis synovial fluid, disease-linked clones were reportedly significantly enriched. What seemed typical of ankylosing spondylitis blood was a TCR beta motif built from several highly homologous variants.

V dropped 4 bases and J dropped 4 bases, with 10 bases sitting between them. Germline CDR1 reads SGHTA; CDR2 reads FQGNSA. This CDR3 is 13 amino acids long. This clonotype was counted many times. No antigen is known for it. In making TCR beta libraries, quantitative 5'-RACE with molecular barcodes was used. Each CDR3 protein is one row after TCRdb ran MiXCR on the 5' RACE reads. The profile shows 500,000 to 650,000 distinct CDR3 sequences, approximately 5.3% of them singletons. The specimen was blood, either unsorted or a sorted T cell fraction (not recorded which). The chain uses TRBV7-2 and TRBJ1-1; no clear D gene. The sequence was collected from a male donor with ankylosing spondylitis. The CDR3, as DNA: TGTGCCAGCAGCTCCGGACGGAGCACTGAAGCTTTCTTT. Translation: CASSSGRSTEAFF.